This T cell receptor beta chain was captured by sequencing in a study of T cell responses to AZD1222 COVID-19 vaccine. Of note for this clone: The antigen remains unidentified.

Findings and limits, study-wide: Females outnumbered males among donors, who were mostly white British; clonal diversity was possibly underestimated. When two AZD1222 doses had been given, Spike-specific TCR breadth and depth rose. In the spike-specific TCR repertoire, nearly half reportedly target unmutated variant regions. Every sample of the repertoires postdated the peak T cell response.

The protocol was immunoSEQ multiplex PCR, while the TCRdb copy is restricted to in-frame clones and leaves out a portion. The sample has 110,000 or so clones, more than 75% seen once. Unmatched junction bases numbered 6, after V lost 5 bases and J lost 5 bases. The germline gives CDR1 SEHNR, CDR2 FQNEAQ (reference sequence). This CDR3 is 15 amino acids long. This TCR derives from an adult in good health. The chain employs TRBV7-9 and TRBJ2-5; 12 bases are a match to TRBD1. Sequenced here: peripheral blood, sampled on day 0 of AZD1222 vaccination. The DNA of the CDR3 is TGTGCCAGCAGCATAGGGACAGGGGGCGAGGAGACCCAGTACTTC. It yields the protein CASSIGTGGEETQYF.